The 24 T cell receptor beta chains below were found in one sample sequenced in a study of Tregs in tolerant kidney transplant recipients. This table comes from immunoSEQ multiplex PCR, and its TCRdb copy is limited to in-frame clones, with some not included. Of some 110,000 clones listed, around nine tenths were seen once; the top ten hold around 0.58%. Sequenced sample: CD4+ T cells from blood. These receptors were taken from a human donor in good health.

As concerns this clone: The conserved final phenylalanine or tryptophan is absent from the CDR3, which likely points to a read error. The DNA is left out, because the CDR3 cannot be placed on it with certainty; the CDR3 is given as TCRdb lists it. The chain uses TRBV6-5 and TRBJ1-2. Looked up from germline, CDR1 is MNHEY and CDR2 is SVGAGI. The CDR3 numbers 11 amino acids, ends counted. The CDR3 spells CASSEEGYGLV.

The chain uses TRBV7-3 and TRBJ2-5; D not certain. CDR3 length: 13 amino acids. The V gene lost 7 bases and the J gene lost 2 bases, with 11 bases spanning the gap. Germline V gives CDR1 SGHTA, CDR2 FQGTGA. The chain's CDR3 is CASNRRSQETQYF. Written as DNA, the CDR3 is TGTGCCAGCAACCGAAGATCGCAAGAGACCCAGTACTTC.

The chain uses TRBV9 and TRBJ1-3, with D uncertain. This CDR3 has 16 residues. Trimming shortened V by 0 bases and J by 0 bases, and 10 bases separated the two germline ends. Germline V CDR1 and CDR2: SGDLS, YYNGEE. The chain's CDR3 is CASSVGGPGSGNTIYF. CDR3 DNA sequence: TGTGCCAGCAGCGTAGGAGGGCCGGGCTCTGGAAACACCATATATTTT.

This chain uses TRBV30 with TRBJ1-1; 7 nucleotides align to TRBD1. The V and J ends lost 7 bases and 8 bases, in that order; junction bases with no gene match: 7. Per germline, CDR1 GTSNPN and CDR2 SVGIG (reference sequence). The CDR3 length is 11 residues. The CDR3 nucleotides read TGTGCCTTATACAGGGGTGCGGAAGCTTTCTTT. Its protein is CALYRGAEAFF.

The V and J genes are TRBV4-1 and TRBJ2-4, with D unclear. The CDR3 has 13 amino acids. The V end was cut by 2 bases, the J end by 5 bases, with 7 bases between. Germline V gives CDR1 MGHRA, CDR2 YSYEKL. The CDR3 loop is CASSQWTQNIQYF. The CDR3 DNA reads TGCGCCAGCAGCCAATGGACGCAAAACATTCAGTACTTC.

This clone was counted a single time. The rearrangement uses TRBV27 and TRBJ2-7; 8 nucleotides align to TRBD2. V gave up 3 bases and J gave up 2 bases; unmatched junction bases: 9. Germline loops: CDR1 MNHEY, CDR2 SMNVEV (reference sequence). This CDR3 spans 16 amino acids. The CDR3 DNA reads TGTGCCAGCAGTTTGGCGAGGGCGGGAGGAACCTACGAGCAGTACTTC. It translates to CASSLARAGGTYEQYF.

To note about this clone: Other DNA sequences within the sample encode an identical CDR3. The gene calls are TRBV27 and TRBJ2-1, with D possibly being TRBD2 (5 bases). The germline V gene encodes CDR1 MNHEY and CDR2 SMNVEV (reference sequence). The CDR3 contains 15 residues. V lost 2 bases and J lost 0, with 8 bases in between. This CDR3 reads CASSLAGSSYNEQFF. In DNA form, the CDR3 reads TGTGCCAGCAGTTTAGCTGGGAGCTCCTACAATGAGCAGTTCTTC.

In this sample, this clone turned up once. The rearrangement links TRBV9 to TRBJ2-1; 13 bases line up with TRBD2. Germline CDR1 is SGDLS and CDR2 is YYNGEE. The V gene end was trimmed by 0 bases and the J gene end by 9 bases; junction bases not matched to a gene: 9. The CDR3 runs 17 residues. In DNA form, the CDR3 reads TGTGCCAGCAGCGTAGAACCCGGACTAGCGGGAGTTGTTGAGCAGTTCTTC. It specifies CASSVEPGLAGVVEQFF.

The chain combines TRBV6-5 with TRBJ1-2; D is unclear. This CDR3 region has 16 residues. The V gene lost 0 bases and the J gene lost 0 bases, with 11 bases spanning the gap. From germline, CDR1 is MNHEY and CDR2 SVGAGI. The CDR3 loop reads CASSYSGRRANYGYTF. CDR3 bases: TGTGCCAGCAGTTACTCAGGCAGGAGAGCTAACTATGGCTACACCTTC.

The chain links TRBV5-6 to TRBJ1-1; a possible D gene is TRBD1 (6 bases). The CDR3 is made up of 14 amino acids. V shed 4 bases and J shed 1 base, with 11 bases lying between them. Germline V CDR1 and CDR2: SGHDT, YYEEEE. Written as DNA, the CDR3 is TGTGCCAGCAGCCGCGGACAGCAGAACACTGAAGCTTTCTTT. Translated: CASSRGQQNTEAFF.

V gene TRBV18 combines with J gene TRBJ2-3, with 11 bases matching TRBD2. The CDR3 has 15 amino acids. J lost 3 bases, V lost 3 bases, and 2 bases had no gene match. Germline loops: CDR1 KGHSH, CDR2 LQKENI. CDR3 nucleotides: TGTGCCAGCTCACCGACTAGCGGGGAAACAGATACGCAGTATTTT. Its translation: CASSPTSGETDTQYF.

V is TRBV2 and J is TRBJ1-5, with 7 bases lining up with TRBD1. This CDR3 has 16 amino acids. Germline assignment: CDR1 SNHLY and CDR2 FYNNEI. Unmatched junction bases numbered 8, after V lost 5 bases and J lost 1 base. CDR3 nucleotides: TGTGCCAGCAGTTCTTGGACAGGACACAGCAATCAGCCCCAGCATTTT. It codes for CASSSWTGHSNQPQHF.

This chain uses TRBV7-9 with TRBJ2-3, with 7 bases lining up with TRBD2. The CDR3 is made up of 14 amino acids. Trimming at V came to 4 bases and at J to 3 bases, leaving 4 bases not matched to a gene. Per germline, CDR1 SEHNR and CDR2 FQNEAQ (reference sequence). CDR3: CASSWTSRTDTQYF. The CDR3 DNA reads TGTGCCAGCAGCTGGACTAGTCGGACAGATACGCAGTATTTT.

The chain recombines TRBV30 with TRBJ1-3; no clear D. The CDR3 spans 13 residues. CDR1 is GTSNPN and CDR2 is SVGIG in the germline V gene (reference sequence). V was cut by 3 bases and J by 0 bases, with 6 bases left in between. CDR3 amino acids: CAWSPNSGNTIYF. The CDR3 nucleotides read TGTGCCTGGAGCCCGAACTCTGGAAACACCATATATTTT. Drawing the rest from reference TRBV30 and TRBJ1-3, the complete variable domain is SQTIHQWPATLVQPVGSPLSLECTVEGTSNPNLYWYRQAAGRGLQLLFYSVGIGQISSEVPQNLSASRPQDRQFILSSKKLLLSDSGFYLCAWSPNSGNTIYFGEGSWLTVV.

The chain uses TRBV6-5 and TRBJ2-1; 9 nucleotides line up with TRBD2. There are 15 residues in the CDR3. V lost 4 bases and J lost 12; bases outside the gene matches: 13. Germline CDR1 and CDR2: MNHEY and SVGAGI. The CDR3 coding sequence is TGTGCCAGCAGTTCTCTAGCGGGACCCAAAAGTGGGCAGTTCTTC. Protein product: CASSSLAGPKSGQFF.

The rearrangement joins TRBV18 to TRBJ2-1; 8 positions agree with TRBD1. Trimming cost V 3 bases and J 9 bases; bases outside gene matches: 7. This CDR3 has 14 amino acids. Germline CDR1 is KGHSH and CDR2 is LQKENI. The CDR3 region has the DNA TGTGCCAGCTCACCGGGTCAACAGGGGGTTGAGCAGTTCTTC. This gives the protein CASSPGQQGVEQFF.

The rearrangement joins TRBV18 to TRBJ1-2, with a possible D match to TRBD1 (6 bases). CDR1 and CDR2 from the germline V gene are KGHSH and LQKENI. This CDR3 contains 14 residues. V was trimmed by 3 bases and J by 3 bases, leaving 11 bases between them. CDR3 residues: CASSPPAGDYGYTF. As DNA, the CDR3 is TGTGCCAGCTCACCGCCGGCAGGGGACTATGGCTACACCTTC.

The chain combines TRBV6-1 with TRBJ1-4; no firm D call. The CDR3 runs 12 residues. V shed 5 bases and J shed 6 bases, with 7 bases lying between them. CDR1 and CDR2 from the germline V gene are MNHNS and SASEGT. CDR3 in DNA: TGTGCCAGCAGTCCGGACCATGAAAAACTGTTTTTT. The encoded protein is CASSPDHEKLFF.

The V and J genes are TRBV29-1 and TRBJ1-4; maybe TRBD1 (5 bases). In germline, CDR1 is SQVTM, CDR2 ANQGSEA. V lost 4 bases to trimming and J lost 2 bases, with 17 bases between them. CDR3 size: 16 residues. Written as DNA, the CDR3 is TGCAGCGTTGGTCGGGGACCCGGGGAGACTAATGAAAAACTGTTTTTT. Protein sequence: CSVGRGPGETNEKLFF.

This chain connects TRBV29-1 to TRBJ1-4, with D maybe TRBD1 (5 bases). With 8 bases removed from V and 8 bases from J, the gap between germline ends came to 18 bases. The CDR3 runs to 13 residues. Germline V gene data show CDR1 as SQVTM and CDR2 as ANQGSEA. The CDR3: CSPGGQGSEKLFF. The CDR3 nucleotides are TGCAGCCCCGGAGGGCAGGGCAGCGAAAAACTGTTTTTT.

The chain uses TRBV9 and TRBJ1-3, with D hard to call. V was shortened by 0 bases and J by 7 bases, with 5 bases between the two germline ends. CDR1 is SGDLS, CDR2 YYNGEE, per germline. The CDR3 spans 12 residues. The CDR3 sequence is CASSVDLNTIYF. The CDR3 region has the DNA TGTGCCAGCAGCGTAGACCTCAACACCATATATTTT.

The CDR3 loop reads CAWSGERASGLAKNIQYF. CDR3 nucleotide sequence: TGTGCCTGGAGTGGGGAGCGGGCGAGCGGTCTAGCCAAAAACATTCAGTACTTC. The genes are TRBV30 and TRBJ2-4; maybe TRBD2 (6 bases). Per germline, CDR1 GTSNPN and CDR2 SVGIG (reference sequence). This CDR3 has 18 amino acids. The ends were cut back, 1 base at V and 0 bases at J, with 19 bases in the middle.

The CDR3 nucleotides read TGTGCCAGCAGCAGGCCGCCCAAGACCCAGTACTTC. Protein: CASSRPPKTQYF. V usage is TRBV5-6 and J usage is TRBJ2-5; D ambiguous. Trimming removed 4 bases from V and 6 bases from J, with 10 bases in between. Germline lookup yields CDR1 SGHDT and CDR2 YYEEEE. The CDR3 extends over 12 amino acids.

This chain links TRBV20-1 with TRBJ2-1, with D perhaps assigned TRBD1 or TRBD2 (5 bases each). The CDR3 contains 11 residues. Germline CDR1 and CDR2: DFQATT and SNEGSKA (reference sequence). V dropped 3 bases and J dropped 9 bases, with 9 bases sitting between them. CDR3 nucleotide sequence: TGCAGTGCTAGTACGGGGCTTGAGCAGTTCTTC. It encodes CSASTGLEQFF.